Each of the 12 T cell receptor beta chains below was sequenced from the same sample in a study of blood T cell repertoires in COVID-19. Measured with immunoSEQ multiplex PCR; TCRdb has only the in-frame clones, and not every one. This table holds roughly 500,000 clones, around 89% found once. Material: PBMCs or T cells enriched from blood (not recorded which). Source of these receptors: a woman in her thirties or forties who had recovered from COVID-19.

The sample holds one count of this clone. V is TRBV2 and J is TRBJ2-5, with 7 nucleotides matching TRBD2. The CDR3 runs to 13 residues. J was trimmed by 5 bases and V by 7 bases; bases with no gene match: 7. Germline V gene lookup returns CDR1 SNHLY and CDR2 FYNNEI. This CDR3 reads CASMGGPSETQYF. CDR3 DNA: TGTGCCAGCATGGGAGGGCCCTCGGAGACCCAGTACTTC.

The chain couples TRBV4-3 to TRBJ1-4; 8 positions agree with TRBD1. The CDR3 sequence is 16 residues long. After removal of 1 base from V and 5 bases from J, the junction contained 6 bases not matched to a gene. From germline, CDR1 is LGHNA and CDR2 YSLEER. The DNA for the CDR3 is TGCGCCAGCAGCCAAGGACCGACAGGGGCAAATGAAAAACTGTTTTTT. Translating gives CASSQGPTGANEKLFF.

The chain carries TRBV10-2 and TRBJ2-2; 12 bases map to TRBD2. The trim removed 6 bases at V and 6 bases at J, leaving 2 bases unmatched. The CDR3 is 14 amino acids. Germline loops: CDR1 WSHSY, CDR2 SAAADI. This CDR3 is CASRASGRAGELFF. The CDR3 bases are TGCGCCAGCAGGGCTAGCGGGAGGGCCGGGGAGCTGTTTTTT.

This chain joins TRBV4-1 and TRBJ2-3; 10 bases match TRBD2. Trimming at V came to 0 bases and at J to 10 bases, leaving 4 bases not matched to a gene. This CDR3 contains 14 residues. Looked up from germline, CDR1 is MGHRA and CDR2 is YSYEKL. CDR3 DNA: TGCGCCAGCAGCCAAGAGAGAGCGGGAGGGGCGCAGTATTTT. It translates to CASSQERAGGAQYF.

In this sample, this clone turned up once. The CDR3 DNA reads as TGTGCCAGCAGCCGGCTAGCGGGGACCTACAATGAGCAGTTCTTC. This codes for CASSRLAGTYNEQFF. The chain recombines TRBV2 with TRBJ2-1; TRBD2 aligns across 9 bases. J was trimmed by 2 bases and V by 6 bases; bases with no gene match: 5. CDR1 is SNHLY and CDR2 is FYNNEI in the germline V gene. The CDR3 loop spans 15 amino acids.

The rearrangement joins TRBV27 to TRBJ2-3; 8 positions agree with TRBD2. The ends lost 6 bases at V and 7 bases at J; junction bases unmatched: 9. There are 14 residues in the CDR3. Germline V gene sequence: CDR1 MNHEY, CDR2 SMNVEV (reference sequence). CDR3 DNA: TGTGCCAGCAGACTAGCGGAGCGCGTTAATACGCAGTATTTT. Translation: CASRLAERVNTQYF.

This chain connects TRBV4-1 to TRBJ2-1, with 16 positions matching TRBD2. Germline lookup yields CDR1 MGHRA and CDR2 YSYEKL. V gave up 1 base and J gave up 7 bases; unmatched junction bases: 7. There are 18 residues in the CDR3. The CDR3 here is CASSQGRGLAGGLNEQFF. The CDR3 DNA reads TGCGCCAGCAGCCAAGGCCGGGGACTAGCGGGAGGGTTGAATGAGCAGTTCTTC.

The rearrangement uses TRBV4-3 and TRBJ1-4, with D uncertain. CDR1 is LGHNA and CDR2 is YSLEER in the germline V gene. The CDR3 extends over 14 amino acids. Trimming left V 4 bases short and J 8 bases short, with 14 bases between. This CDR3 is CASSPRRGGEKLFF. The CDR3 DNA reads TGCGCCAGCAGCCCCCGCCGGGGTGGGGAAAAACTGTTTTTT.

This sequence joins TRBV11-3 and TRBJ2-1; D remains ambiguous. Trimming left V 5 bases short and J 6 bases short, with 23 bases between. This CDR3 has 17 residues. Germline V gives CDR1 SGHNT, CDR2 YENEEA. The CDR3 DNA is TGTGCCAGCAGCACGAGAGGCCCTAGTGGTATCGGCAATGAGCAGTTCTTC. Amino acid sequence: CASSTRGPSGIGNEQFF.

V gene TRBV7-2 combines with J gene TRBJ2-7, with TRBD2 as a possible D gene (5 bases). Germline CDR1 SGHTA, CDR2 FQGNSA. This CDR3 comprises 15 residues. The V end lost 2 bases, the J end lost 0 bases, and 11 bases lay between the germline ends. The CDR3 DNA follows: TGTGCCAGCAGCTTACTGGCGGGTAGCTCCTACGAGCAGTACTTC. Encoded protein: CASSLLAGSSYEQYF.

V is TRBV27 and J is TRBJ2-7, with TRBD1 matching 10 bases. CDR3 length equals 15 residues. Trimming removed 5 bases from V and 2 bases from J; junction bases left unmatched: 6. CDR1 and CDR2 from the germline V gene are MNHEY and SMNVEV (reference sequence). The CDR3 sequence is CASSPGQGVPYEQYF. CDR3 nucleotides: TGTGCCAGCAGTCCCGGACAGGGGGTCCCCTACGAGCAGTACTTC.

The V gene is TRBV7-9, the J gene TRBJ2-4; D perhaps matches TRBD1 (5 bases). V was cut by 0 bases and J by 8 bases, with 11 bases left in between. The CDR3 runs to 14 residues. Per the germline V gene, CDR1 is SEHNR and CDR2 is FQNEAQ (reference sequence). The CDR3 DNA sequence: TGTGCCAGCAGCTTAGCAGGGGTCGGCGACATTCAGTACTTC. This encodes CASSLAGVGDIQYF.